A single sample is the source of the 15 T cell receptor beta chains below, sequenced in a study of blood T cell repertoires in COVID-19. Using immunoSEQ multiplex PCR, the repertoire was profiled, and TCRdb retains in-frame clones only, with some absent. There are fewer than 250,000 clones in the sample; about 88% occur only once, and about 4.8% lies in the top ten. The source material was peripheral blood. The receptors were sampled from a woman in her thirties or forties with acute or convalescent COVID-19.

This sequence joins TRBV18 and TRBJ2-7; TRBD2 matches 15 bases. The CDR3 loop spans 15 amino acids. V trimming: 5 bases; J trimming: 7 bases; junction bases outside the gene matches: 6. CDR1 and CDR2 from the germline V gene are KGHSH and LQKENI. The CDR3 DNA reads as TGTGCCAGCTCAAAGGGACTAGCGGGGGGATCGGAGCAGTACGTC. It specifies CASSKGLAGGSEQYV.

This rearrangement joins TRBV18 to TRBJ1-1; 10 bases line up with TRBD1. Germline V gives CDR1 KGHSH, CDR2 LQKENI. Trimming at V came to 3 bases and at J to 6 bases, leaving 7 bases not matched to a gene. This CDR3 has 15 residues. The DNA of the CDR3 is TGTGCCAGCTCACCCGCCGGGACAGGGGTCGCTGAAGCTTTCTTT. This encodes CASSPAGTGVAEAFF.

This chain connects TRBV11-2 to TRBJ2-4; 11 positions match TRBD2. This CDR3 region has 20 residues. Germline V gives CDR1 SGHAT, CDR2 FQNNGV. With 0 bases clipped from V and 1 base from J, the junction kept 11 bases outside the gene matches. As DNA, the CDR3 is TGTGCCAGCAGCTTAGAACATAGCGGGGGGGCCAGTCCGGCCAAAAACATTCAGTACTTC. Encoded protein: CASSLEHSGGASPAKNIQYF.

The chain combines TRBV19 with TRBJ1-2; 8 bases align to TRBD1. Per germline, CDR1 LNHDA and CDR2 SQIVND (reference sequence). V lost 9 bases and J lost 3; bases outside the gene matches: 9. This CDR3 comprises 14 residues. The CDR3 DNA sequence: TGTGCCAGCCAGGACAGGGCGACATACTATGGCTACACCTTC. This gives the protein CASQDRATYYGYTF.

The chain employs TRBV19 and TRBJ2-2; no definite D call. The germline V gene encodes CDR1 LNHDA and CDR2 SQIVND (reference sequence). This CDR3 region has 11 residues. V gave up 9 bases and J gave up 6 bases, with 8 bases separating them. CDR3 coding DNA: TGTGCCAGCATCGGTTCCGGGGAGCTGTTTTTT. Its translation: CASIGSGELFF.

As DNA, the CDR3 is TGTGCCAGCAGCCCAAACACAGCCACCTCTGGAAACACCATATATTTT. Encoded protein: CASSPNTATSGNTIYF. The gene calls are TRBV6-6 and TRBJ1-3; D remains ambiguous. Trimming stripped 6 bases from V and 0 bases from J, with 15 bases between. The CDR3 has 16 amino acids. Germline assignment: CDR1 MNHNY and CDR2 SVGAGI (reference sequence).

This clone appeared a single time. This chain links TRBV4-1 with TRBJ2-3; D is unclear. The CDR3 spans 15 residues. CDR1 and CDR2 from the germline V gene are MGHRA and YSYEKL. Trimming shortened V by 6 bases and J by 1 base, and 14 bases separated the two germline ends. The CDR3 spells CASSDAMGGTDTQYF. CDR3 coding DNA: TGCGCCAGCAGTGACGCGATGGGCGGCACAGATACGCAGTATTTT.

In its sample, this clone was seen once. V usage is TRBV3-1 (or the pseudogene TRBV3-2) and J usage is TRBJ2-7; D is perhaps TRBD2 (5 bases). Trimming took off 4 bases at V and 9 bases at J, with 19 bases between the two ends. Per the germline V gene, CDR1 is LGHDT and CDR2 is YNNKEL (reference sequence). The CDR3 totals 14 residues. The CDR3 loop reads CASSLALGSGSQYV. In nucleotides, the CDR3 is TGTGCCAGCAGCCTAGCCTTGGGTTCGGGATCGCAGTACGTC.

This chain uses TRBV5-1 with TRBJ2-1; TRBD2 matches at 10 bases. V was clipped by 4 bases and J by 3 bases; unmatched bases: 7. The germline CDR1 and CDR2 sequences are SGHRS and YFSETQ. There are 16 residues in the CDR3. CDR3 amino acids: CASSQGGTSDYNEQFF. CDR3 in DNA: TGCGCCAGCAGCCAGGGTGGGACTAGCGACTACAATGAGCAGTTCTTC.

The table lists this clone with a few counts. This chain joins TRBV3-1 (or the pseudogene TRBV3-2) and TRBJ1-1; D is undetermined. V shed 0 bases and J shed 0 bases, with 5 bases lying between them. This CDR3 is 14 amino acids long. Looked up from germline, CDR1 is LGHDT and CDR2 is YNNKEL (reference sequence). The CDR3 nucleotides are TGTGCCAGCAGCCAAGATGGCCTGAACACTGAAGCTTTCTTT. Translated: CASSQDGLNTEAFF.

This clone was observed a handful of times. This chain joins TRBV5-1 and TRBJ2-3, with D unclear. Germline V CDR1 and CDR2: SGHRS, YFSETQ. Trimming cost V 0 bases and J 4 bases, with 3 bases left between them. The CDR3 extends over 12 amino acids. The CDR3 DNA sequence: TGCGCCAGCAGCTTGGGCGCAGATACGCAGTATTTT. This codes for CASSLGADTQYF.

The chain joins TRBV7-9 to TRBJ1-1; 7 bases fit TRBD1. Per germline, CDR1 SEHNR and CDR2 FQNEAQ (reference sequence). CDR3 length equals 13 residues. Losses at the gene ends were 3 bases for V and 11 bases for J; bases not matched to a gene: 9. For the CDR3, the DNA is TGTGCCAGCAGCTTTTCACAGGGGCGGCGCGCTTTCTTT. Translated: CASSFSQGRRAFF.

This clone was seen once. This CDR3 is CASSLLGGKGYGYTF. DNA for the CDR3: TGTGCCAGCAGCTTATTGGGGGGTAAGGGGTATGGCTACACCTTC. V and J are TRBV11-3 and TRBJ1-2; perhaps TRBD1 as D (5 bases). The ends were cut back, 2 bases at V and 5 bases at J, with 15 bases in the middle. The CDR3 is 15 residues long. The V gene's germline CDR1 is SGHNT and CDR2 YENEEA.

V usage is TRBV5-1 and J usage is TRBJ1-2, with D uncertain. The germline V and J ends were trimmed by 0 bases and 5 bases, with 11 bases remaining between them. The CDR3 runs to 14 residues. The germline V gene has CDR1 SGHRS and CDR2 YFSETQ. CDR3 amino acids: CASSLEEGGYGYTF. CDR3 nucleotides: TGCGCCAGCAGCTTGGAAGAGGGAGGGTATGGCTACACCTTC.

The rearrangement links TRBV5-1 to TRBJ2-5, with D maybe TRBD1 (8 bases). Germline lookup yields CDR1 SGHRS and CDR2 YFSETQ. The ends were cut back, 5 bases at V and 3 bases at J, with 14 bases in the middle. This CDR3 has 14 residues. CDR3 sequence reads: CASRSTGGEETQYF. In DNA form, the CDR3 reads TGCGCCAGCAGATCTACAGGGGGGGAAGAGACCCAGTACTTC.